This is a list of T cell receptor beta chains from one sample in a study of shared clonotypes between healthy human individuals. TCRdb's copy holds only in-frame clones and misses some; the assay was immunoSEQ multiplex PCR. The sample yields 2 million to 2.5 million clones, around 92% seen once. Sequences were obtained from naive CD4+ T cells from PBMCs. The receptors stem from a man between 18 and 35 years old in good health. Some clones in this sample may be carry-over from other donors' samples. CDR3s include the opening cysteine and the closing phenylalanine or tryptophan.

TRBV29-1,TRBJ1-4,CSVEGGPAGEKLFF
TRBV18,TRBJ2-2,CASSPDRGSTGELFF
TRBV19,TRBJ2-1,CASSPLAGGDNEQFF
TRBV18,TRBJ1-1,CASSPLGNTEAFF
TRBV2,TRBJ2-7,CASSVLRDWNRF
TRBV6-1,TRBJ2-5,CASSVVLDSTQYF
TRBV18,TRBJ1-5,CASSPNLDSSNQPQHF
TRBV5-8,TRBJ1-2,CASSSPGQGAEGYTF
TRBV2,TRBJ1-1,CASRPEEGWGTEAFF
TRBV19,TRBJ2-1,CASSRLDRGNEQFF
TRBV10-3,TRBJ2-1,CAIRPDGVNEQFF
TRBV30,TRBJ2-4,CAWSVLAKNIQYF
TRBV5-6,TRBJ2-5,CASSWGGETQYF
TRBV5-1,TRBJ2-5,CASIQSGSGETQYF
TRBV19,TRBJ1-5,CASSTNDPISNQPQHF
TRBV5-4,TRBJ2-5,CASGTSGLQETQYF
TRBV9,TRBJ2-4,CASSLLSGRAWGWDKNIQYF
TRBV7-8,TRBJ1-1,CASSPGPAHGNTEAFF
TRBV27,TRBJ1-2,CASSLFGDPYYGYTF
TRBV4-3,TRBJ1-4,CASSQEWEGGHVPRGKLFF
TRBV7-2,TRBJ2-7,CASSPGQGTYEQYF
TRBV2,TRBJ1-2,CASRRAVDGYTF
TRBV27,TRBJ2-1,CASSWLALSYNEQFF
TRBV5-1,TRBJ2-5,CASSSVGASGETQYF
TRBV7-2,TRBJ2-5,CASSFGPTETQYF
TRBV2,TRBJ2-2,CASNLAGGPGTGELFF
TRBV2,TRBJ2-2,CASSGSVPGELFF
TRBV21-1,TRBJ2-2,CASSKTRAENTGELFF
TRBV5-1,TRBJ2-3,CASSIPPGYTQYF
TRBV18,TRBJ2-1,CASSPLILKGSYNEQFF
TRBV5-4,TRBJ1-2,CASSSVGPTNYGYTF
TRBV9,TRBJ2-3,CASSVVAGGQADTQYF
TRBV5-1,TRBJ2-5,CASSFPGLAGVRETQYF
TRBV5-1,TRBJ2-2,CASSLGPGTGELFF
TRBV7-2,TRBJ2-1,CASSLRDREQFF
TRBV19,TRBJ1-1,CASSQRRGSGEAFF
TRBV6-6,TRBJ2-7,CASSYTGQGREQYF
TRBV5-1,TRBJ2-3,CASSSLAGGITDTQYF
TRBV28,TRBJ2-5,CASSRAGSRQETQYF
TRBV28,TRBJ1-1,CASSPIFNTRNTEAFF
TRBV4-1,TRBJ1-1,CASSQEIGRMNTEAFF
TRBV2,TRBJ1-5,CASSRRRWGQPQHF
TRBV7-3,TRBJ2-3,CASSFTGQGSADTQYF
TRBV27,TRBJ2-7,CASSPRTALREQYF
TRBV4-1,TRBJ2-7,CASSQDTPLTGRVYEQYF
TRBV2,TRBJ1-2,CASSESNYGYTF
TRBV18,TRBJ1-1,CASSPSRDNTEAFF
TRBV5-8,TRBJ2-1,CASSYIVAAFQRDEQFF
TRBV7-8,TRBJ1-5,CASSLADTGGGQPQHF
TRBV4-2,TRBJ2-7,CASSPRYLKGSGIPYEQYF